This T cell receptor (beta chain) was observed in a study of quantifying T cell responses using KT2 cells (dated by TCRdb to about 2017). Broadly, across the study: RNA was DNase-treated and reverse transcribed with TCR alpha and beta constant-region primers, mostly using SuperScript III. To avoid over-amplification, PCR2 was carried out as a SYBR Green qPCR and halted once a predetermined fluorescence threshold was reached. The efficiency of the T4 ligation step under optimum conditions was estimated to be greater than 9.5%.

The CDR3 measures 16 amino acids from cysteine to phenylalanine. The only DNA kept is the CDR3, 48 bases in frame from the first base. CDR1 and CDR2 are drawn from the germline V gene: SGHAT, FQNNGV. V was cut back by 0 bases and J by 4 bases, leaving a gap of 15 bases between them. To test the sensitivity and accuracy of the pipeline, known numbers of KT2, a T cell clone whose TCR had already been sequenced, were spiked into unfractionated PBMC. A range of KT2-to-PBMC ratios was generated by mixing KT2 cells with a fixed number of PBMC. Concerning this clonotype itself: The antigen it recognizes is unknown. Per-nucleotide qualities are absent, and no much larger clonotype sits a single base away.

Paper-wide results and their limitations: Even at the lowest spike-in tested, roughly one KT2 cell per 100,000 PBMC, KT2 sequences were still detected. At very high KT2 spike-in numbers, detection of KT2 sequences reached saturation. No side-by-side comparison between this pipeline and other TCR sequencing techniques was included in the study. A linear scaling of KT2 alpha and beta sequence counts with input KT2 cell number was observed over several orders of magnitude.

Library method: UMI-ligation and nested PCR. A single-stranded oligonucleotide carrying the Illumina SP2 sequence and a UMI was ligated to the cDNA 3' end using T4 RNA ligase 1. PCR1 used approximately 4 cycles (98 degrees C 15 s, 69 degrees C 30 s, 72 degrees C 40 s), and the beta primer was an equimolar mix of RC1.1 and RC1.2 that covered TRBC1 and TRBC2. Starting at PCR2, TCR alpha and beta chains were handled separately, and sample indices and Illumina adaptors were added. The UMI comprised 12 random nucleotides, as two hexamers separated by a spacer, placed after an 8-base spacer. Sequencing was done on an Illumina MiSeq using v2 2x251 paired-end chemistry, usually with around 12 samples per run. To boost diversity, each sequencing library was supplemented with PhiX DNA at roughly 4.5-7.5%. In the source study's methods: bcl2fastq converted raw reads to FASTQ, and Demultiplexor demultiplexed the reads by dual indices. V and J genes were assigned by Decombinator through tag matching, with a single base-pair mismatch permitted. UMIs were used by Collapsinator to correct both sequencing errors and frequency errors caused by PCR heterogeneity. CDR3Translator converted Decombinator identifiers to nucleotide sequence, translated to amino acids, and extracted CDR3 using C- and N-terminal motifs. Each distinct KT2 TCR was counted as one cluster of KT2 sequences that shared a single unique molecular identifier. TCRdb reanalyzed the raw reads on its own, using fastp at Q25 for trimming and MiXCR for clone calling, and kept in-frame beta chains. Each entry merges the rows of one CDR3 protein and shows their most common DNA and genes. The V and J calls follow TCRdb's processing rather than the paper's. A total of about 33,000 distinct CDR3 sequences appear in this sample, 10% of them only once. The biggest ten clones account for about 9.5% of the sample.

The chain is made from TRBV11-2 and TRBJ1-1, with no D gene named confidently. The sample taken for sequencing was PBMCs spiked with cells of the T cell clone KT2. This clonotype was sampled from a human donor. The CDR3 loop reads CASSLEFGQRTTEAFF. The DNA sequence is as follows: TGTGCCAGCAGCTTAGAATTTGGCCAGAGAACCACTGAAGCTTTCTTT.